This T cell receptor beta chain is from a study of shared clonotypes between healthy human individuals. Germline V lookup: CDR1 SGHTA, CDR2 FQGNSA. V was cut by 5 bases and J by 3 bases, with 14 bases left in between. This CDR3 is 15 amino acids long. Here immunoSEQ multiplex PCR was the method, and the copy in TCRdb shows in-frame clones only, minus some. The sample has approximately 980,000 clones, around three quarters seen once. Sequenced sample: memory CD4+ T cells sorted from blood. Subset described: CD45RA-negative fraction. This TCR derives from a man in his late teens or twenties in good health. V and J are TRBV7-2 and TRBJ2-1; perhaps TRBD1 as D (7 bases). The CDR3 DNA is TGTGCCAGCAGCCCGCGGGGACAGAACTACAATGAGCAGTTCTTC. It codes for CASSPRGQNYNEQFF. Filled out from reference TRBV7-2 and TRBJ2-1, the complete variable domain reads GAGVSQSPSNKVTEKGKDVELRCDPISGHTALYWYRQSLGQGLEFLIYFQGNSAPDKSGLPSDRFSAERTGGSVSTLTIQRTQQEDSAVYLCASSPRGQNYNEQFFGPGTRLTVL.